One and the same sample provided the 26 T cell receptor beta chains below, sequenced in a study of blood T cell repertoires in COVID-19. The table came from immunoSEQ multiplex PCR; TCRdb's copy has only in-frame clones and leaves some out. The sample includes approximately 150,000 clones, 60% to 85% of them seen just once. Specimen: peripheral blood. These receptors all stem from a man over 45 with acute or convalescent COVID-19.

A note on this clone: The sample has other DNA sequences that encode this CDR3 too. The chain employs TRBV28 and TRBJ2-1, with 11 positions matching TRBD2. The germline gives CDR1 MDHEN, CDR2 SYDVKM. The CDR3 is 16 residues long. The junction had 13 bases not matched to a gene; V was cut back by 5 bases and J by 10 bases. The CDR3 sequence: CASSPRGSGGAREQFF. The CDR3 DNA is TGTGCCAGCAGTCCTCGGGGTAGCGGGGGGGCCCGGGAGCAGTTCTTC. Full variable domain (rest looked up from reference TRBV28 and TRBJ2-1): DVKVTQSSRYLVKRTGEKVFLECVQDMDHENMFWYRQDPGLGLRLIYFSYDVKMKEKGDIPEGYSVSREKKERFSLILESASTNQTSMYLCASSPRGSGGAREQFFGPGTRLTVL.

For the CDR3, the DNA is TGTGCCAGCAGAAGGACAGGGTACACCGGGGAGCTGTTTTTT. Amino acids: CASRRTGYTGELFF. The rearrangement uses TRBV6-5 and TRBJ2-2, with TRBD1 matching 8 bases. J was trimmed by 3 bases and V by 6 bases; bases with no gene match: 3. The germline V gene has CDR1 MNHEY and CDR2 SVGAGI. CDR3 length equals 14 residues.

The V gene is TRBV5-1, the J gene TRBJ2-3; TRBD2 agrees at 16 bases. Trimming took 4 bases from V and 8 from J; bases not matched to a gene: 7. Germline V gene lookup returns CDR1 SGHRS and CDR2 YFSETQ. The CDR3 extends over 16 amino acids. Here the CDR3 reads CASSGGTSGGAGTQYF. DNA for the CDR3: TGCGCCAGCAGCGGCGGGACTAGCGGGGGGGCCGGTACGCAGTATTTT.

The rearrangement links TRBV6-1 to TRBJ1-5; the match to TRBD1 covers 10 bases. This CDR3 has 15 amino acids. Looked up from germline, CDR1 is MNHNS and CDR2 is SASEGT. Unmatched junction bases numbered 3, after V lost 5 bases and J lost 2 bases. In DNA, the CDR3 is TGTGCCAGCAGTAGACAGGGGGCCGGCAATCAGCCCCAGCATTTT. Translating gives CASSRQGAGNQPQHF.

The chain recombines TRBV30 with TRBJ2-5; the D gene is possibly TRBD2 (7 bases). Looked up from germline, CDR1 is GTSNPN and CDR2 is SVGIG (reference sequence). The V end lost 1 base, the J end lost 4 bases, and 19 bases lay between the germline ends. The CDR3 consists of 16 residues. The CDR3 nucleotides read TGTGCCTGGAGTGGGATAGCGGGCTTCAGGGGAGAGACCCAGTACTTC. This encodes CAWSGIAGFRGETQYF.

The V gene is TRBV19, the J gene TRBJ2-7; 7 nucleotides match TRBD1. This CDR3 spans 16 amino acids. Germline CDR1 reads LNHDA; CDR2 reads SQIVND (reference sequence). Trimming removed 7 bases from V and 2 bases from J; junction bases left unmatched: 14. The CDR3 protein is CASTPGATGEPYEQYF. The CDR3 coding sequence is TGTGCCAGTACCCCCGGGGCCACAGGGGAACCCTACGAGCAGTACTTC. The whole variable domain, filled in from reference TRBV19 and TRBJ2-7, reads DGGITQSPKYLFRKEGQNVTLSCEQNLNHDAMYWYRQDPGQGLRLIYYSQIVNDFQKGDIAEGYSVSREKKESFPLTVTSAQKNPTAFYLCASTPGATGEPYEQYFGPGTRLTVT.

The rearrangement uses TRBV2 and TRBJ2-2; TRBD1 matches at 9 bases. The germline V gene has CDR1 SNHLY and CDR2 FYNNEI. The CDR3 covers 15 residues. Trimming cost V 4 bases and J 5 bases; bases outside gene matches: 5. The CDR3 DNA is TGTGCCAGCAGTGGGGGACAGGGAGGGACCGGGGAGCTGTTTTTT. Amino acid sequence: CASSGGQGGTGELFF.

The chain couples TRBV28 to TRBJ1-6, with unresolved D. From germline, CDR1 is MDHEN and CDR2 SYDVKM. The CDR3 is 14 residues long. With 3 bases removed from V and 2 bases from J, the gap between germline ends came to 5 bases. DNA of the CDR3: TGTGCCAGCAGTTTTTCCGCCTATAATTCACCCCTCCACTTT. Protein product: CASSFSAYNSPLHF.

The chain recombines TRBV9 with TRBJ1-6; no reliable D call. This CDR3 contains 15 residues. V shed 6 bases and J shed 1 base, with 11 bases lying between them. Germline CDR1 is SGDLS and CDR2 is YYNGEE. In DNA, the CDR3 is TGTGCCAGCACCCCCTCGGAGTCCTATAATTCACCCCTCCACTTT. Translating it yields CASTPSESYNSPLHF.

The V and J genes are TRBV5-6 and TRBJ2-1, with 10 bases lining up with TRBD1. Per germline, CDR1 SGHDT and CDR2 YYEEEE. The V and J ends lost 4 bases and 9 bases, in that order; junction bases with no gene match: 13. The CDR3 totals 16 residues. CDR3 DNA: TGTGCCAGCAGCCGCCGAACCGGGACAGGGGAGGGTGAGCAGTTCTTC. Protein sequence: CASSRRTGTGEGEQFF.

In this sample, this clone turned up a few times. The CDR3 region has the DNA TGTGCCAGTAGTTCGGGATACGGACTAGCGGCCGGACTGGGGCAGTTCTTC. Amino acids: CASSSGYGLAAGLGQFF. This chain uses TRBV19 with TRBJ2-1; 10 nucleotides line up with TRBD2. The CDR3 runs 17 residues. V was pared by 5 bases and J by 12 bases, with 19 bases of the junction left unmatched. Germline loops: CDR1 LNHDA, CDR2 SQIVND (reference sequence). Combining the CDR3 with reference TRBV19 and TRBJ2-1 gives the whole variable domain DGGITQSPKYLFRKEGQNVTLSCEQNLNHDAMYWYRQDPGQGLRLIYYSQIVNDFQKGDIAEGYSVSREKKESFPLTVTSAQKNPTAFYLCASSSGYGLAAGLGQFFGPGTRLTVL.

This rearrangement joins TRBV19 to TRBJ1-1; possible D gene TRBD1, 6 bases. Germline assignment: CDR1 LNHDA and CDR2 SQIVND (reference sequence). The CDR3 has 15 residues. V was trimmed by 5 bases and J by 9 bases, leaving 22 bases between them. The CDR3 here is CASSLRWGTKEKAFF. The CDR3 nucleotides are TGTGCCAGTAGTCTACGGTGGGGGACAAAAGAGAAAGCTTTCTTT.

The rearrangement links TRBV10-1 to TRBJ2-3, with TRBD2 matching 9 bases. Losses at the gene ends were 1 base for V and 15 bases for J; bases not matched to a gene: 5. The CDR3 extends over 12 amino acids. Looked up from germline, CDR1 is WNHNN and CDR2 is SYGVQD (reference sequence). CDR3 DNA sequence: TGCGCCAGCAGTGAGTTCCTAGCGGGGCATTATTTT. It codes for CASSEFLAGHYF.

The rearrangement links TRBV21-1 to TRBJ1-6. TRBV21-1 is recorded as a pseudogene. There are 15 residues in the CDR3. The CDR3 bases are TGTGCCAGCAGCAAAAACGCCGCGGGGAGATCACCCCTCCACTTT. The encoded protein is CASSKNAAGRSPLHF.

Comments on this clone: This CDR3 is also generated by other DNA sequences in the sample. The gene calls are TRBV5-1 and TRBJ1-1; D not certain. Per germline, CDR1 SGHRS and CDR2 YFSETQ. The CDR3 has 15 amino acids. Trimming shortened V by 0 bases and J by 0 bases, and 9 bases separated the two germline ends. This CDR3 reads CASSLAAGLNTEAFF. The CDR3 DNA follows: TGCGCCAGCAGCTTGGCCGCAGGTTTGAACACTGAAGCTTTCTTT.

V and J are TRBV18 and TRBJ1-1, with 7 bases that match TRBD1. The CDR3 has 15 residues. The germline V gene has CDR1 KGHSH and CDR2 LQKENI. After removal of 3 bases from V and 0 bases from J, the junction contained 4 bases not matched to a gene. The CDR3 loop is CASSPLGQLNTEAFF. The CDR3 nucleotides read TGTGCCAGCTCACCCCTGGGACAGCTGAACACTGAAGCTTTCTTT.

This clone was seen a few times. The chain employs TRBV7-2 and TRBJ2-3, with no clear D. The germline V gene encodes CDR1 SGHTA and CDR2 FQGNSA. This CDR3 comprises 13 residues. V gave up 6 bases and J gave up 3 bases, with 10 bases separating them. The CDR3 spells CASSVVFTDTQYF. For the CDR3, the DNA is TGTGCCAGCAGTGTAGTGTTTACAGATACGCAGTATTTT. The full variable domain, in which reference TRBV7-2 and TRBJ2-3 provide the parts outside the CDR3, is GAGVSQSPSNKVTEKGKDVELRCDPISGHTALYWYRQSLGQGLEFLIYFQGNSAPDKSGLPSDRFSAERTGGSVSTLTIQRTQQEDSAVYLCASSVVFTDTQYFGPGTRLTVL.

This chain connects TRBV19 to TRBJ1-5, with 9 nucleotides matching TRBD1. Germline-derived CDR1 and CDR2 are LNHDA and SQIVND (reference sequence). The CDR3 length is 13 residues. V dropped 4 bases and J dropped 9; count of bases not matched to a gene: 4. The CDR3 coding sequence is TGTGCCAGTAGTACCGGACAGGGGCTGCCCCAGCATTTT. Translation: CASSTGQGLPQHF. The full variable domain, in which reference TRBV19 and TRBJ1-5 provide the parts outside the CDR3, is DGGITQSPKYLFRKEGQNVTLSCEQNLNHDAMYWYRQDPGQGLRLIYYSQIVNDFQKGDIAEGYSVSREKKESFPLTVTSAQKNPTAFYLCASSTGQGLPQHFGDGTRLSIL.

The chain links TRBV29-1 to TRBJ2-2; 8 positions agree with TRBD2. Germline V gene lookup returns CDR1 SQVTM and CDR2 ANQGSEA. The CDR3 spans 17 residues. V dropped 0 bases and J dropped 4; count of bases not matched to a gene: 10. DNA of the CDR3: TGCAGCGTTGAAGATAGTGATAGCGGGGCCCCCACCGGGGAGCTGTTTTTT. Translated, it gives CSVEDSDSGAPTGELFF.

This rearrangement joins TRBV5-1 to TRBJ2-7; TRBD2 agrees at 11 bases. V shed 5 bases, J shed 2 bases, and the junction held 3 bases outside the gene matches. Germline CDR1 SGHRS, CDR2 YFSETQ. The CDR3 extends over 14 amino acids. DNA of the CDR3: TGCGCCAGCAGTAGGGGACTAGCGGCCTACGAGCAGTACTTC. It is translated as CASSRGLAAYEQYF.

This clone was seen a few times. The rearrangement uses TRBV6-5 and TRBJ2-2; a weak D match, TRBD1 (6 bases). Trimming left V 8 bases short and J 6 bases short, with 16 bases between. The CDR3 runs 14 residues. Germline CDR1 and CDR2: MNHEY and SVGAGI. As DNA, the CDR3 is TGTGCCAGCGTTCGTCAGGGGCCCCCCGGGGAGCTGTTTTTT. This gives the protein CASVRQGPPGELFF.

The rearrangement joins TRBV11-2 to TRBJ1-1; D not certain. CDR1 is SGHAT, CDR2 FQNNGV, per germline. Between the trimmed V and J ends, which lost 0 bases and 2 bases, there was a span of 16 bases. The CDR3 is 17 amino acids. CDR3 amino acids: CASSLDRVSLANTEAFF. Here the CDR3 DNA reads TGTGCCAGCAGCTTAGATCGGGTCTCCCTAGCCAACACTGAAGCTTTCTTT.

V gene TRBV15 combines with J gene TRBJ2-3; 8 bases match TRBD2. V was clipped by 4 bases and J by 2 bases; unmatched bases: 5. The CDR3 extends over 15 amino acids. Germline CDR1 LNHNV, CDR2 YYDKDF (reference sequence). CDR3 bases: TGTGCCACCAGCACCCAGACTAGCGTCACAGATACGCAGTATTTT. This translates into CATSTQTSVTDTQYF.

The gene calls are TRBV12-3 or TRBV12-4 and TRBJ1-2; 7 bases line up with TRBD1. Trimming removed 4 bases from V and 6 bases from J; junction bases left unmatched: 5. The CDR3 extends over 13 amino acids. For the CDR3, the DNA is TGTGCCAGCAGTTCGACAGGGTTGGATGGCTACACCTTC. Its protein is CASSSTGLDGYTF.

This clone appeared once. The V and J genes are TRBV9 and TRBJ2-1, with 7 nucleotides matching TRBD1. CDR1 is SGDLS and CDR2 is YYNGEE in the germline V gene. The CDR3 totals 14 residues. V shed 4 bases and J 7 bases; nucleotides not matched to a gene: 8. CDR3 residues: CASSLTGASNEQFF. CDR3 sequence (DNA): TGTGCCAGCAGCCTAACAGGGGCGTCTAATGAGCAGTTCTTC.

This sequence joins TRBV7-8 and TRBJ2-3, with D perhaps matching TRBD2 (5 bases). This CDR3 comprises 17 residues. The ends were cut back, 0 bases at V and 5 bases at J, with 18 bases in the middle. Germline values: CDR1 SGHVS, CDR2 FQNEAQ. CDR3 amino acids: CASSLAGWALGRDTQYF. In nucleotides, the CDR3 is TGTGCCAGCAGCTTAGCGGGATGGGCACTTGGGAGAGATACGCAGTATTTT.